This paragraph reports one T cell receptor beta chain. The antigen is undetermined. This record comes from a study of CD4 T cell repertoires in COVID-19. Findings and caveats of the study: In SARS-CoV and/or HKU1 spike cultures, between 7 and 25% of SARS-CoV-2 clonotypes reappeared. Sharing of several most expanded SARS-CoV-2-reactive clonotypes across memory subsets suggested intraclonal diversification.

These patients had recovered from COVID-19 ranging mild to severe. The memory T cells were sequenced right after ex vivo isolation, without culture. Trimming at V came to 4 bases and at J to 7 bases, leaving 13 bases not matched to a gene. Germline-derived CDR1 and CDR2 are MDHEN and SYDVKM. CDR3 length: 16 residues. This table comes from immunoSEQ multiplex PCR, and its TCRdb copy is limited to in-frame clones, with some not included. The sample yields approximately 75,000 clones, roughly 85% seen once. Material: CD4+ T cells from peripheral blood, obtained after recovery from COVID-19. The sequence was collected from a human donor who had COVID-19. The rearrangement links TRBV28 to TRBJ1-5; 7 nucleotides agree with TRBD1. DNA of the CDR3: TGTGCCAGCAGTTCCTCGACAGGGAAAAGGAGCCAGCCCCAGCATTTT. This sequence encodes CASSSSTGKRSQPQHF.